The 29 T cell receptor beta chains in this list originate from one sample, sequenced in a study of T cells in Graves' hyperthyroidism and ophthalmopathy. RNA transcripts yielded amplified TCR beta CDR3 regions. Carried out on the TCR CDR3, a first-round RT-PCR used the HTBI primer set. TCRdb fed the multiplex PCR reads into MiXCR, producing one record per CDR3 protein. The table lists 690,000 or so distinct CDR3 sequences, roughly a sixth of them singletons. Sequencing used blood. These receptors all come from a woman aged 50 to 60 with Graves' hyperthyroidism that later progressed to Graves' ophthalmopathy.

This clonotype has at least ten counts. For the CDR3, the DNA is TGCAGTGCTTCCCGGACACCAAACACTGAAGCTTTCTTT. Translated, it gives CSASRTPNTEAFF. The chain employs TRBV20-1 and TRBJ1-1; the D gene is possibly TRBD1 (5 bases). Germline CDR1 reads DFQATT; CDR2 reads SNEGSKA (reference sequence). The CDR3 runs 13 residues. The V end lost 5 bases, the J end lost 2 bases, and 12 bases lay between the germline ends.

V is TRBV7-8 and J is TRBJ2-5; D might be TRBD1 (6 bases). The CDR3 loop spans 13 amino acids. CDR1 and CDR2 (germline): SGHVS, FQNEAQ. The V and J ends lost 7 bases and 4 bases respectively, with 13 bases between them. CDR3 bases: TGTGCCAGCACCCCAGGGGCAATAGAGACCCAGTACTTC. Its translation: CASTPGAIETQYF.

Only a few counts were recorded for this clonotype. This chain links TRBV5-1 with TRBJ1-4; D remains unclear. The CDR3 has 15 residues. V lost 4 bases to trimming and J lost 8 bases, with 18 bases between them. CDR1 is SGHRS and CDR2 is YFSETQ in the germline V gene. The CDR3 spells CASSARGLWNEKLFF. The CDR3 DNA is TGCGCCAGCAGCGCCCGAGGTTTGTGGAACGAAAAACTGTTTTTT.

About this clonotype itself: One end of the junction is discordant with germline, which a read error may explain. The rearrangement joins TRBV5-1 to TRBJ1-2; TRBD1 matches at 12 bases. Germline CDR1 is SGHRS and CDR2 is YFSETQ. The CDR3 is 12 residues long. In DNA form, the CDR3 reads TGTGCCAGCACGGGGACAGGGGGCGGCTACACCTTC. Translated: CASTGTGGGYTF.

The V and J genes are TRBV4-1 and TRBJ2-2; the D is unclear. Between the trimmed V and J ends, which lost 1 base and 3 bases, there was a span of 12 bases. Germline V gives CDR1 MGHRA, CDR2 YSYEKL. The CDR3 length is 16 residues. The CDR3 reads CASSQVLYGDTGELFF. The CDR3 DNA reads TGCGCCAGCAGCCAAGTATTATACGGAGACACCGGGGAGCTGTTTTTT.

This clonotype appeared many times. The gene calls are TRBV2 and TRBJ2-5; 10 bases agree with TRBD2. Germline values: CDR1 SNHLY, CDR2 FYNNEI. V lost 2 bases to trimming and J lost 4 bases; unmatched junction nucleotides: 7. This CDR3 region has 16 residues. The CDR3 DNA follows: TGTGCCAGCAGTGAAATGACTAGCGGGTTGTCAGAGACCCAGTACTTC. This gives the protein CASSEMTSGLSETQYF.

The chain couples TRBV15 to TRBJ2-5; D might be TRBD2 (6 bases). Germline CDR1 is LNHNV and CDR2 is YYDKDF (reference sequence). The CDR3 is made up of 11 amino acids. V was shortened by 7 bases and J by 6 bases, with 9 bases between the two germline ends. The CDR3 region is CATIAGQTQYF. CDR3 nucleotides: TGTGCCACCATCGCGGGACAGACCCAGTACTTC. Supplemented by reference TRBV15 and TRBJ2-5, the full variable domain reads DAMVIQNPRYQVTQFGKPVTLSCSQTLNHNVMYWYQQKSSQAPKLLFHYYDKDFNNEADTPDNFQSRRPNTSFCFLDIRSPGLGDTAMYLCATIAGQTQYFGPGTRLLVL.

This clonotype was seen ten or more times. The chain recombines TRBV5-1 with TRBJ1-1; D remains unclear. CDR3 length: 13 amino acids. Trimming shortened V by 5 bases and J by 0 bases, and 8 bases separated the two germline ends. CDR1 and CDR2 from the germline V gene are SGHRS and YFSETQ. Here the CDR3 reads CASRGRLNTEAFF. The CDR3 DNA reads as TGCGCCAGCAGGGGCAGGCTGAACACTGAAGCTTTCTTT.

V usage is TRBV13 and J usage is TRBJ2-2; D is uncertain. This CDR3 has 13 residues. V was clipped by 4 bases and J by 2 bases, with 5 bases between them. Looked up from germline, CDR1 is PRHDT and CDR2 is FYEKMQ (reference sequence). The CDR3 DNA reads TGTGCCAGCAGCTCTTACAACACCGGGGAGCTGTTTTTT. It yields the protein CASSSYNTGELFF.

The chain links TRBV30 to TRBJ1-5, with 10 bases matching TRBD1. The trim removed 2 bases at V and 2 bases at J, leaving 6 bases unmatched. CDR1 and CDR2 (germline): GTSNPN, SVGIG (reference sequence). The CDR3 is 16 amino acids. DNA of the CDR3: TGTGCCTGGAGTCGAACCGGGACAGGGGGCAATCAGCCCCAGCATTTT. The encoded protein is CAWSRTGTGGNQPQHF.

There are a few counts of this clonotype. The V call is TRBV18, the J call TRBJ2-3; maybe TRBD2 (5 bases). Germline V gene lookup returns CDR1 KGHSH and CDR2 LQKENI. Trimming pared 3 bases from V and 4 bases from J, leaving 8 bases between. The CDR3 spans 13 residues. The CDR3 is CASSPPSSDTQYF. Here the CDR3 DNA reads TGTGCCAGCTCACCCCCTAGCTCAGATACGCAGTATTTT.

This clonotype was seen ten or more times. The chain is built from TRBV11-2 and TRBJ2-2; unclear D gene. The CDR3 totals 15 residues. V was clipped by 3 bases and J by 4 bases, with 12 bases between them. Germline assignment: CDR1 SGHAT and CDR2 FQNNGV. The CDR3 DNA reads as TGTGCCAGCAGCTTGAGAATCGGCGGCACCGGGGAGCTGTTTTTT. This gives the protein CASSLRIGGTGELFF.

Many counts were recorded for this clonotype. The genes are TRBV27 and TRBJ1-4, with D perhaps matching TRBD1 (6 bases). The CDR3 spans 16 residues. Trimming removed 5 bases at V and 8 bases at J, with 21 bases between. Looked up from germline, CDR1 is MNHEY and CDR2 is SMNVEV (reference sequence). The CDR3 DNA reads TGTGCCAGCAGTCCCAGTAGGCGGGGACATGGCGAAAAACTGTTTTTT. This sequence encodes CASSPSRRGHGEKLFF.

This clonotype was seen many times. The chain couples TRBV2 to TRBJ2-2; no firm D call. The CDR3 contains 15 residues. The V gene's germline CDR1 is SNHLY and CDR2 FYNNEI. V lost 6 bases, J lost 3 bases, and 14 bases lay in between. CDR3 in amino acids: CASSETRVDTGELFF. The CDR3 nucleotides read TGTGCCAGCAGCGAAACCCGGGTGGACACCGGGGAGCTGTTTTTT. Complete variable domain (other parts from reference TRBV2 and TRBJ2-2): EPEVTQTPSHQVTQMGQEVILRCVPISNHLYFYWYRQILGQKVEFLVSFYNNEISEKSEIFDDQFSVERPDGSNFTLKIRSTKLEDSAMYFCASSETRVDTGELFFGEGSRLTVL.

This sequence joins TRBV6-4 and TRBJ2-3; 10 nucleotides line up with TRBD1. The CDR3 spans 21 residues. V lost 5 bases and J lost 0; bases outside the gene matches: 20. Germline V gene sequence: CDR1 MRHNA, CDR2 SNTAGT. The CDR3, as DNA: TGTGCCAGCAGTTTTCCCCCCGGGGACAGGGGACGTTCGGGAAGCACAGATACGCAGTATTTT. Its protein is CASSFPPGDRGRSGSTDTQYF.

This clonotype was observed a handful of times. V usage is TRBV3-1 and J usage is TRBJ2-3, with 9 bases that match TRBD2. The J segment lost 2 bases and the V segment lost 0 bases, leaving 9 bases of the junction unmatched. Looked up from germline, CDR1 is LGHDT and CDR2 is YNNKEL (reference sequence). The CDR3 consists of 18 residues. Here the CDR3 reads CASSQDIGLARHTDTQYF. The CDR3 DNA follows: TGTGCCAGCAGCCAAGATATAGGACTAGCGCGACACACAGATACGCAGTATTTT.

V gene TRBV12-3 or TRBV12-4 combines with J gene TRBJ2-2; no clear D gene. This CDR3 region has 15 residues. Trimming took 8 bases from V and 6 from J, leaving 19 bases between them. CDR3 sequence reads: CASAVGRSISGELFF. Here the CDR3 DNA reads TGTGCCAGCGCCGTGGGTAGAAGTATCTCCGGGGAGCTGTTTTTT.

The chain couples TRBV6-2 or TRBV6-3 to TRBJ2-1; D could derive from TRBD1 or TRBD2 (5 bases each). Per the germline V gene, CDR1 is MNHEY and CDR2 is SVGEGT. Trimming stripped 6 bases from V and 9 bases from J, with 18 bases between. This CDR3 comprises 14 residues. The CDR3 sequence is CASRNRDPTSEQFF. As DNA, the CDR3 is TGTGCCAGCAGAAACCGGGACCCAACTAGTGAGCAGTTCTTC.

The chain combines TRBV15 with TRBJ1-3; D not certain. V lost 4 bases and J 0 bases, leaving 13 bases between the germline ends. Per germline, CDR1 LNHNV and CDR2 YYDKDF (reference sequence). CDR3 length: 16 amino acids. The CDR3, as DNA: TGTGCCACCAGCAATGAGGTCCATGACTCTGGAAACACCATATATTTT. This gives the protein CATSNEVHDSGNTIYF.

This clonotype was seen a few times. This CDR3 reads CASSNREDWAFF. CDR3 in DNA: TGTGCCAGTAGTAACCGGGAGGACTGGGCTTTCTTT. The V gene is TRBV19, the J gene TRBJ1-1; D call uncertain. This CDR3 contains 12 residues. The V end lost 4 bases, the J end lost 11 bases, and 14 bases lay between the germline ends. CDR1 LNHDA and CDR2 SQIVND come from the germline V gene (reference sequence).

This clonotype was found many times. This chain connects TRBV6-1 to TRBJ2-7, with D unresolved. Per germline, CDR1 MNHNS and CDR2 SASEGT. This CDR3 has 14 amino acids. V was cut by 5 bases and J by 5 bases, with 16 bases left in between. CDR3 loop: CASSYPGRSHEQYF. CDR3 DNA: TGTGCCAGCAGTTACCCTGGTAGATCCCACGAGCAGTACTTC.

This clonotype was seen repeatedly, ten times or more. The chain is built from TRBV7-9 and TRBJ1-1, with 7 bases lining up with TRBD1. In germline, CDR1 is SEHNR, CDR2 FQNEAQ (reference sequence). CDR3 size: 15 residues. Trimming took 0 bases from V and 1 from J; bases not matched to a gene: 2. The CDR3 reads CASSLASGGNTEAFF. In nucleotides, the CDR3 is TGTGCCAGCAGCTTAGCTTCAGGGGGGAACACTGAAGCTTTCTTT.

This chain links TRBV5-4 with TRBJ2-3; 10 bases match TRBD1. Germline V gene data show CDR1 as SGHNT and CDR2 as YYREEE (reference sequence). The length of the CDR3 is 16 residues. The V segment lost 4 bases and the J segment 3 bases; nucleotides outside the gene matches: 8. CDR3 region: CASSPGQGKGTDTQYF. DNA of the CDR3: TGTGCCAGCAGCCCGGGACAGGGGAAGGGTACAGATACGCAGTATTTT.

V and J are TRBV5-6 and TRBJ2-1; D is perhaps TRBD2 (6 bases). The V gene lost 0 bases and the J gene lost 12 bases, with 13 bases spanning the gap. The germline V gene has CDR1 SGHDT and CDR2 YYEEEE. The CDR3 length is 13 residues. CDR3 sequence: CASSLAPAGRQFF. Written as DNA, the CDR3 is TGTGCCAGCAGCTTGGCCCCCGCGGGGAGGCAGTTCTTC.

This sequence joins TRBV5-6 and TRBJ1-4, with D possibly matching TRBD1 (5 bases). Trimming shortened V by 7 bases and J by 8 bases, and 18 bases separated the two germline ends. The CDR3 extends over 14 amino acids. CDR1 and CDR2 (germline): SGHDT, YYEEEE. CDR3 sequence (DNA): TGTGCCAGCTTGATTTGGGACCTCGGCGAAAAACTGTTTTTT. Protein: CASLIWDLGEKLFF.

This clonotype turned up a few times. This rearrangement joins TRBV5-6 to TRBJ2-1, with D possibly matching TRBD1 (7 bases). Germline CDR1 SGHDT, CDR2 YYEEEE. This CDR3 comprises 14 residues. V gave up 0 bases and J gave up 10 bases, with 14 bases separating them. The CDR3 DNA follows: TGTGCCAGCAGCTTGGACCGCGGGACAGAGGAGCAGTTCTTC. This encodes CASSLDRGTEEQFF.

This clonotype was counted ten times or more. The V and J genes are TRBV11-2 and TRBJ2-5; D gene unclear. The germline V gene encodes CDR1 SGHAT and CDR2 FQNNGV. Trimming left V 1 base short and J 0 bases short, with 9 bases between. The CDR3 length is 15 residues. The CDR3: CASSLVGAYQETQYF. CDR3 bases: TGTGCCAGCAGCTTAGTCGGTGCTTACCAAGAGACCCAGTACTTC.

The chain is built from TRBV6-1 and TRBJ2-7; tentatively, D is TRBD2 (6 bases). This CDR3 is built from 12 residues. Trimming stripped 6 bases from V and 5 bases from J, with 11 bases between. Germline values: CDR1 MNHNS, CDR2 SASEGT. CDR3 sequence: CASRGGRDEQYF. CDR3 nucleotide sequence: TGTGCCAGCAGGGGGGGACGGGACGAGCAGTACTTC.

The chain has TRBV7-9 and TRBJ1-2; tentatively, D is TRBD1 (6 bases). Germline lookup yields CDR1 SEHNR and CDR2 FQNEAQ (reference sequence). V dropped 5 bases and J dropped 4 bases, with 17 bases sitting between them. The CDR3 has 15 amino acids. The CDR3 sequence is CASSGGRGEGYGYTF. The CDR3 bases are TGTGCCAGCAGCGGAGGCAGGGGCGAGGGCTATGGCTACACCTTC.